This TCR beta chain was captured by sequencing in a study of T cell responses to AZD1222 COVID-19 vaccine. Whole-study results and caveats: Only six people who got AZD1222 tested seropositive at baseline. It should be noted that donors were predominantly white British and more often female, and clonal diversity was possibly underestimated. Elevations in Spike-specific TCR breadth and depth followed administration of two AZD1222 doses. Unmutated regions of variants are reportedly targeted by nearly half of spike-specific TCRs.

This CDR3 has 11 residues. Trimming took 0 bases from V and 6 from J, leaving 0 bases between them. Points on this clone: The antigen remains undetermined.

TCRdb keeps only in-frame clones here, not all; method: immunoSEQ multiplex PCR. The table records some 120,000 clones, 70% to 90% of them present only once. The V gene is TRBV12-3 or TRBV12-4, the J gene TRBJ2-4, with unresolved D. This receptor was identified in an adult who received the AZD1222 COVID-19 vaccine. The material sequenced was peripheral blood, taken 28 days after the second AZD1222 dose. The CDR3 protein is CASSLANIQYF. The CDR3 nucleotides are TGTGCCAGCAGTTTAGCAAACATTCAGTACTTC.